This T cell receptor beta chain was captured in a study of monozygotic twins with inflammatory bowel disease. Study-level points and caveats: Heterogeneous immunosuppressive treatment regimens may have introduced variability into patient repertoires.

To note about this clonotype: The antigen is undetermined.

A 6-nucleotide sample barcode was carried by the UMIs, which template switching added. Using the 5' RACE reads, TCRdb records one entry per CDR3 protein without DNA. This sample's clone table lists a few hundred thousand distinct CDR3 sequences. This clonotype was sampled from a human donor with ulcerative colitis or Crohn's disease, or a healthy co-twin of an affected twin (not recorded which). Sequencing was performed on blood.

The CDR3 sequence is CASSQDWARQGAGGYTF. This chain links TRBV4-3 with TRBJ1-2; lacking DNA, the TRBD1 call made by TCRdb goes unchecked. The CDR3 consists of 17 residues. Germline V gene data show CDR1 as LGHNA and CDR2 as YSLEER.